This T cell receptor beta chain was recorded in a study of T cell responses to AZD1222 COVID-19 vaccine. Overall study results and limits: Spike-specific TCR depth and breadth grew after two AZD1222 doses. Distributed over spike, vaccine-associated CD4 TCRs predominated at 160-218 and 743-854. Every sample of the repertoires postdated the peak T cell response. Baseline seropositives among AZD1222 recipients totaled only 5 or 6.

A note on this clone: Its target is not known.

There are 17 residues in the CDR3. V shed 2 bases and J 1 base; nucleotides not matched to a gene: 5. From germline, CDR1 is ENHRY and CDR2 SYGVKD. Generated by immunoSEQ multiplex PCR, the TCRdb table keeps only in-frame clones and is missing some. The sample consists of approximately 79,000 clones, about 88% of them appearing once. The rearrangement joins TRBV10-3 to TRBJ1-5; TRBD1 matches 10 bases. This clonotype was sampled from an adult in good health. The sample in question was peripheral blood, obtained on day 0 of AZD1222 vaccination. CDR3 sequence: CAISERGTGESNQPQHF. The CDR3 bases are TGTGCCATCAGTGAGCGCGGGACAGGGGAGAGCAATCAGCCCCAGCATTTT.